A single sample gave rise to the 18 T cell receptor beta chains below, sequenced in a study of cytomegalovirus exposure and HLA in healthy donors. PCR used 60 Vbeta primers and 13 Jbeta primers. This table comes from immunoSEQ multiplex PCR, and its TCRdb copy is limited to in-frame clones, with some not included. The sample contains some 200,000 clones, 75% to 90% of which appear only once. The sample was PBMCs. These receptor sequences come from a man in his forties in good health and CMV-seropositive.

As DNA, the CDR3 is TGTGCCAGCAGTTCACTAGCGGGGAGCACAGATACGCAGTATTTT. Its protein is CASSSLAGSTDTQYF. The genes are TRBV7-6 and TRBJ2-3; 10 bases are shared with TRBD2. Germline loops: CDR1 SGHVS, CDR2 FNYEAQ. The CDR3 extends over 15 amino acids. The ends lost 6 bases at V and 0 bases at J; junction bases unmatched: 3. The complete variable domain, with remaining parts taken from reference TRBV7-6 and TRBJ2-3, reads GAGVSQSPRYKVTKRGQDVALRCDPISGHVSLYWYRQALGQGPEFLTYFNYEAQQDKSGLPNDRFSAERPEGSISTLTIQRTEQRDSAMYRCASSSLAGSTDTQYFGPGTRLTVL.

This chain joins TRBV28 and TRBJ2-7; TRBD1 might be the D (5 bases). Germline V gives CDR1 MDHEN, CDR2 SYDVKM. CDR3 length equals 15 residues. The V end was cut by 4 bases, the J end by 3 bases, with 16 bases between. For the CDR3, the DNA is TGTGCCAGCAGTTCCGGTACGACAGCTATCTACGAGCAGTACTTC. This encodes CASSSGTTAIYEQYF.

The rearrangement uses TRBV4-3 and TRBJ2-1, with a weak D call TRBD1 (6 bases). The CDR3 contains 16 residues. V lost 2 bases to trimming and J lost 1 base, with 12 bases between them. Per germline, CDR1 LGHNA and CDR2 YSLEER. The CDR3 DNA reads as TGCGCCAGCAGCCAAACCCGGGACAATTCCTACAATGAGCAGTTCTTC. Translated, it gives CASSQTRDNSYNEQFF.

J is TRBJ2-2 and V is TRBV7-2; D is ambiguous. This CDR3 has 15 residues. Trimming took off 3 bases at V and 1 base at J, with 9 bases between the two ends. The germline V gene encodes CDR1 SGHTA and CDR2 FQGNSA. The CDR3 DNA is TGTGCCAGCAGCTTGGCCGTATGGAACACCGGGGAGCTGTTTTTT. This gives the protein CASSLAVWNTGELFF.

This chain joins TRBV7-8 and TRBJ2-1; possible D gene TRBD2, 5 bases. CDR1 SGHVS and CDR2 FQNEAQ come from the germline V gene. The CDR3 totals 16 residues. V was cut by 1 base and J by 3 bases, with 13 bases left in between. Here the CDR3 DNA reads TGTGCCAGCAGCTTAGGCCCAGCGGCGGTCTACAATGAGCAGTTCTTC. It specifies CASSLGPAAVYNEQFF.

The rearrangement uses TRBV9 and TRBJ2-5; D is possibly TRBD2 (5 bases). Germline V gene sequence: CDR1 SGDLS, CDR2 YYNGEE. The CDR3 covers 14 residues. Trimming removed 4 bases from V and 1 base from J, with 11 bases in between. The DNA for the CDR3 is TGTGCCAGCAGCCGTCGACTACTCCAAGAGACCCAGTACTTC. Translation gives CASSRRLLQETQYF.

The J gene is TRBJ1-3, the V gene TRBV7-2; D not certain. The CDR3 runs 15 residues. Germline CDR1 reads SGHTA; CDR2 reads FQGNSA. V lost 1 base and J 0 bases, leaving 7 bases between the germline ends. CDR3 sequence: CASSLGGLSGNTIYF. Here the CDR3 DNA reads TGTGCCAGCAGCTTAGGAGGGCTCTCTGGAAACACCATATATTTT.

The CDR3 sequence is CASSPVAGTSSYNEQFF. CDR3 nucleotides: TGTGCCAGCAGCCCTGTAGCGGGGACCAGCTCCTACAATGAGCAGTTCTTC. This chain uses TRBV7-8 with TRBJ2-1, with TRBD2 matching 8 bases. Germline-derived CDR1 and CDR2 are SGHVS and FQNEAQ. V trimming: 5 bases; J trimming: 0 bases; junction bases outside the gene matches: 9. The CDR3 runs 17 residues. Based on the CDR3 plus reference TRBV7-8 and TRBJ2-1, the full variable domain is GAGVSQSPRYKVAKRGQDVALRCDPISGHVSLFWYQQALGQGPEFLTYFQNEAQLDKSGLPSDRFFAERPEGSVSTLKIQRTQQEDSAVYLCASSPVAGTSSYNEQFFGPGTRLTVL.

The chain carries TRBV5-1 and TRBJ2-3; 7 nucleotides match TRBD2. The CDR3 has 16 residues. V shed 0 bases, J shed 3 bases, and the junction held 7 bases outside the gene matches. The V gene's germline CDR1 is SGHRS and CDR2 YFSETQ. The CDR3 here is CASSLASGGVTDTQYF. CDR3 coding DNA: TGCGCCAGCAGCTTGGCCTCGGGGGGTGTTACAGATACGCAGTATTTT.

This clone was observed a single time. CDR3 bases: TGTGCCAGCAGGAGGGCCACTGAAGCTTTCTTT. Its protein is CASRRATEAFF. V usage is TRBV27 and J usage is TRBJ1-1; D is unclear. This CDR3 is built from 11 residues. Looked up from germline, CDR1 is MNHEY and CDR2 is SMNVEV (reference sequence). The V and J ends lost 6 bases and 4 bases respectively, with 6 bases between them.

This clone appeared a single time. The chain carries TRBV6-5 and TRBJ1-2, with 9 bases matching TRBD1. The CDR3 runs 14 residues. CDR1 and CDR2 (germline): MNHEY, SVGAGI. With V trimmed by 4 bases and J by 3 bases, 3 bases remained unmatched. This CDR3 reads CASSSRTGDYGYTF. DNA for the CDR3: TGTGCCAGCAGTTCAAGGACAGGGGACTATGGCTACACCTTC.

This chain links TRBV25-1 with TRBJ2-3; maybe TRBD2 (5 bases). The CDR3 extends over 13 amino acids. V was trimmed by 5 bases and J by 2 bases, leaving 8 bases between them. The germline gives CDR1 MGHDK, CDR2 SYGVNS. The CDR3 DNA is TGTGCCAGCAGTCCGGGGTTCACAGATACGCAGTATTTT. It codes for CASSPGFTDTQYF.

The CDR3 here is CASSSSGGGNHYEQYF. The CDR3 DNA follows: TGTGCCAGCAGCTCCTCCGGCGGGGGAAACCACTACGAGCAGTACTTC. The chain combines TRBV13 with TRBJ2-7; 7 bases match TRBD2. The CDR3 covers 16 residues. CDR1 PRHDT and CDR2 FYEKMQ come from the germline V gene (reference sequence). Trimming cost V 4 bases and J 3 bases; bases outside gene matches: 12.

The CDR3 sequence is CASSVQGLNEAFF. CDR3 coding DNA: TGTGCCAGCAGCGTCCAGGGCCTGAATGAAGCTTTCTTT. The V and J genes are TRBV5-4 and TRBJ1-1; possibly TRBD1 for D (5 bases). V was pared by 4 bases and J by 7 bases, with 14 bases between. Germline V CDR1 and CDR2: SGHNT, YYREEE (reference sequence). The CDR3 totals 13 residues.

This clone has a single count. This chain connects TRBV14 to TRBJ2-5; 10 nucleotides align to TRBD2. Trimming removed 2 bases from V and 3 bases from J; junction bases left unmatched: 3. CDR3 size: 15 residues. The V gene's germline CDR1 is SGHDN and CDR2 FVKESK. CDR3 amino acids: CASSQLLAGKETQYF. CDR3 sequence (DNA): TGTGCCAGCAGCCAACTACTAGCGGGGAAAGAGACCCAGTACTTC.

This clone was counted a single time. One end of the junction does not line up with germline, which may come from a read error. This chain links TRBV7-9 with TRBJ2-2; D may be TRBD2 (5 bases). This CDR3 region has 15 residues. Germline V gives CDR1 SEHNR, CDR2 FQNEAQ (reference sequence). The CDR3, as DNA: TGTTCCAGCAGCTTAATAGCTAGCCAGAACGGGGAGCTGTTTTTT. This codes for CSSSLIASQNGELFF.

The genes are TRBV19 and TRBJ2-3; perhaps TRBD2 as D (5 bases). Germline CDR1 and CDR2: LNHDA and SQIVND (reference sequence). The CDR3 has 14 amino acids. Trimming shortened V by 7 bases and J by 4 bases, and 15 bases separated the two germline ends. The CDR3 region is CASTIDRGSDTQYF. The CDR3 DNA follows: TGTGCCAGTACCATAGACCGGGGATCAGATACGCAGTATTTT.

This clone turned up a few times. The rearrangement joins TRBV5-6 to TRBJ1-1; 12 nucleotides agree with TRBD1. J was trimmed by 1 base and V by 6 bases; bases with no gene match: 7. Germline V gene sequence: CDR1 SGHDT, CDR2 YYEEEE. The CDR3 totals 16 residues. In nucleotides, the CDR3 is TGTGCCAGCACCTGGGGACAGGGGGCATGGAACACTGAAGCTTTCTTT. Its translation: CASTWGQGAWNTEAFF. The complete variable domain, with remaining parts taken from reference TRBV5-6 and TRBJ1-1, reads DAGVTQSPTHLIKTRGQQVTLRCSPKSGHDTVSWYQQALGQGPQFIFQYYEEEERQRGNFPDRFSGHQFPNYSSELNVNALLLGDSALYLCASTWGQGAWNTEAFFGQGTRLTVV.